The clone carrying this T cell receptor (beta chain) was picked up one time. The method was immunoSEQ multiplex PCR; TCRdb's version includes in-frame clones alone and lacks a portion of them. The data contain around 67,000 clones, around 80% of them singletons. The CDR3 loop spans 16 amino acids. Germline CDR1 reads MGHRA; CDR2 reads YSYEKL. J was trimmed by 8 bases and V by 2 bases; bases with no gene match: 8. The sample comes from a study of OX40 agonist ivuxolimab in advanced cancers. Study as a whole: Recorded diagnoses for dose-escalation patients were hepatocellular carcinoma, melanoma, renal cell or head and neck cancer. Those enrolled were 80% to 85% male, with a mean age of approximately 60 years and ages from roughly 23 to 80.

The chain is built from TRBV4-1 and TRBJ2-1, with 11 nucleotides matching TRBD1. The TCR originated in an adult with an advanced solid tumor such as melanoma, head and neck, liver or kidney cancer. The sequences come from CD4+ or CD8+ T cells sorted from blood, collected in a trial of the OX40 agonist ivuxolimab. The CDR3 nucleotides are TGCGCCAGCAGCCAAAGCCGGGACAGGGGGATCGATGAGCAGTTCTTC. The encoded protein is CASSQSRDRGIDEQFF.